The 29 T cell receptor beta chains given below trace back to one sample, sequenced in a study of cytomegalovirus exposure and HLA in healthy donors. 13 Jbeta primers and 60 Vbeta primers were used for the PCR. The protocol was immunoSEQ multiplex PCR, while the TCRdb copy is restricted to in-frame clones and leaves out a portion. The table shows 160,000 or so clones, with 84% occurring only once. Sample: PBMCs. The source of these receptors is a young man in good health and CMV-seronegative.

CDR3 sequence reads: CASSVVSGTGANTGELFF. The CDR3 DNA is TGTGCCAGCAGCGTAGTTTCGGGGACAGGGGCGAACACCGGGGAGCTGTTTTTT. The genes are TRBV9 and TRBJ2-2, with 10 bases matching TRBD1. The trim removed 0 bases at V and 0 bases at J, leaving 5 bases unmatched. This CDR3 contains 18 residues. CDR1 SGDLS and CDR2 YYNGEE come from the germline V gene.

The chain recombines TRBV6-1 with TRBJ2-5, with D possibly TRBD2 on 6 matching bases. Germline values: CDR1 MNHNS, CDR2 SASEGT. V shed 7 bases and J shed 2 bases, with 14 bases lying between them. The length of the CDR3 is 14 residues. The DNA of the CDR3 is TGTGCCAGCATGAGGCAGCGGGCGCAAGAGACCCAGTACTTC. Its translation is CASMRQRAQETQYF.

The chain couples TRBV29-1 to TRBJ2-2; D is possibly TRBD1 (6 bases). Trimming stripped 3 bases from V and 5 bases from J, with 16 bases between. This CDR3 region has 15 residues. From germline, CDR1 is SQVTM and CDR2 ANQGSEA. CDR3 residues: CSVEVDSLQTGELFF. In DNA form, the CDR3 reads TGCAGCGTTGAGGTGGACAGTCTCCAGACCGGGGAGCTGTTTTTT.

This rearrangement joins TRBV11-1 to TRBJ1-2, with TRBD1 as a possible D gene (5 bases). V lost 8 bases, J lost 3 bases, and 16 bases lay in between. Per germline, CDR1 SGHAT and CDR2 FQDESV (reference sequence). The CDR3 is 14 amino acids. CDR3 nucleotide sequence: TGTGCCAGCGCCCAAGGGGTTTTTGACTATGGCTACACCTTC. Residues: CASAQGVFDYGYTF.

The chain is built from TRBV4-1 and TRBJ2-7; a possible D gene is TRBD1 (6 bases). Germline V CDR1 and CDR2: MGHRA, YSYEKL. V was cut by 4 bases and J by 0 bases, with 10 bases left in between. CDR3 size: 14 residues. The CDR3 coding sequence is TGCGCCAGCAGCCCTTACAGGGCCTCCTACGAGCAGTACTTC. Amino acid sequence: CASSPYRASYEQYF.

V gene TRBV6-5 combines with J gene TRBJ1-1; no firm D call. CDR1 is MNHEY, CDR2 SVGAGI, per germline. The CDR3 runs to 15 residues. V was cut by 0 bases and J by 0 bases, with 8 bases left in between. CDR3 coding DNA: TGTGCCAGCAGTTACTCCGCAGGCTTGAACACTGAAGCTTTCTTT. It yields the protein CASSYSAGLNTEAFF.

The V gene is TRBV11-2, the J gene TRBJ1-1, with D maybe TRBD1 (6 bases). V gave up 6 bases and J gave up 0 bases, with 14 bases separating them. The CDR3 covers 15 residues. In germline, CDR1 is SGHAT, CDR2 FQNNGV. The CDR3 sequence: CASSRGRGVNTEAFF. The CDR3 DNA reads TGTGCCAGCAGTCGGGGGAGGGGGGTGAACACTGAAGCTTTCTTT.

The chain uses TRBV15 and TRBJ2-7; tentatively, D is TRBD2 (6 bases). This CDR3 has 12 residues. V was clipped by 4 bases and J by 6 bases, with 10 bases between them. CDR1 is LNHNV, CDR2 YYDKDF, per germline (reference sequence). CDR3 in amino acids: CATSIGGPEQYF. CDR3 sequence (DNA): TGTGCCACCAGCATAGGAGGGCCCGAGCAGTACTTC.

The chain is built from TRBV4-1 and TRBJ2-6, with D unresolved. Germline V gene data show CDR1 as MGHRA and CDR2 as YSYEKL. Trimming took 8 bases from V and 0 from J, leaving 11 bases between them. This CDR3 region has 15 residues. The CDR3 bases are TGCGCCAGCGGCCCCCCCAGCTCTGGGGCCAACGTCCTGACTTTC. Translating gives CASGPPSSGANVLTF.

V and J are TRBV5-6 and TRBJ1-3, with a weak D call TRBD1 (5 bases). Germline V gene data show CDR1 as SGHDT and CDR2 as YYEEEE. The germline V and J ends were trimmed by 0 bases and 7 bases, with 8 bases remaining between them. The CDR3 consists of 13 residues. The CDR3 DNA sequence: TGTGCCAGCAGCTTGGACAGGCGGAACACCATATATTTT. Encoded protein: CASSLDRRNTIYF.

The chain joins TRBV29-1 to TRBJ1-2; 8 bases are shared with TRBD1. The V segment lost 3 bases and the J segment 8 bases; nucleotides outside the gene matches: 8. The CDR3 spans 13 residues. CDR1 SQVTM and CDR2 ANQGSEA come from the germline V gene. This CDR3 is CSVDYRGTRGYTF. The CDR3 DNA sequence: TGCAGCGTTGATTACAGGGGGACTCGAGGCTACACCTTC.

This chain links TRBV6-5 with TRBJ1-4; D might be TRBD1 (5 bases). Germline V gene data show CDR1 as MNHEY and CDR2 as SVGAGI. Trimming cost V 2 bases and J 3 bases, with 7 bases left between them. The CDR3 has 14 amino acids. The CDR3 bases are TGTGCCAGCAGTTACGGGGGGGCTAATGAAAAACTGTTTTTT. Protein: CASSYGGANEKLFF.

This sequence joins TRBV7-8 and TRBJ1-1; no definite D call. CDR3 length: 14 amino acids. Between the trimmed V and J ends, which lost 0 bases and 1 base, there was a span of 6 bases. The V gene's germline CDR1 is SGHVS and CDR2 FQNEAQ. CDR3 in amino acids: CASSLASGNTEAFF. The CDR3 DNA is TGTGCCAGCAGCTTAGCGTCCGGGAACACTGAAGCTTTCTTT.

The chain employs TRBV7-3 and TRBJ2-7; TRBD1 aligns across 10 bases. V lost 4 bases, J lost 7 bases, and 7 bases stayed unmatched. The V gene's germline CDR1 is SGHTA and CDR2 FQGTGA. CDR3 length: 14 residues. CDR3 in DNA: TGTGCCAGCAGCTCATACGGGACAGGGGAGGAGCAGTACTTC. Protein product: CASSSYGTGEEQYF. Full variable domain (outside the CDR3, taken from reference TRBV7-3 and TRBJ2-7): GAGVSQTPSNKVTEKGKYVELRCDPISGHTALYWYRQSLGQGPEFLIYFQGTGAADDSGLPNDRFFAVRPEGSVSTLKIQRTERGDSAVYLCASSSYGTGEEQYFGPGTRLTVT.

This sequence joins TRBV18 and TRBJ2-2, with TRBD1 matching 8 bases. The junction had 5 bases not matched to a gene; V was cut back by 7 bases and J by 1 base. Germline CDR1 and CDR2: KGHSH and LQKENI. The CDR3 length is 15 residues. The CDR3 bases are TGTGCCAGCTGCCGACAGGGGATGAACACCGGGGAGCTGTTTTTT. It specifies CASCRQGMNTGELFF.

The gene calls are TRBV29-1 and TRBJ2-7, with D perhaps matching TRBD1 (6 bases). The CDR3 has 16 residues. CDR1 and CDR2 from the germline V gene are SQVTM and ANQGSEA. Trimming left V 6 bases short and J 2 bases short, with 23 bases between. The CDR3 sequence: CSVGPGHINGAYEQYF. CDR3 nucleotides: TGCAGCGTGGGCCCGGGACACATAAACGGGGCCTACGAGCAGTACTTC.

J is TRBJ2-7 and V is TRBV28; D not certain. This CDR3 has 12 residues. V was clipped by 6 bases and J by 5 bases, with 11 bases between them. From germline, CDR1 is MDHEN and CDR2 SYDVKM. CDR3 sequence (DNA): TGTGCCAGCAGCAAATCCGGTGACGAGCAGTACTTC. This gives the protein CASSKSGDEQYF.

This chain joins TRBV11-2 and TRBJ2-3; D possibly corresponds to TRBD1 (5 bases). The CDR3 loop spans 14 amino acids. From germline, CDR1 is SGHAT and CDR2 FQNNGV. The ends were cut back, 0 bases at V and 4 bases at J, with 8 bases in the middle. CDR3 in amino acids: CASSLDDSPDTQYF. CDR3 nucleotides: TGTGCCAGCAGCTTAGATGACAGCCCAGATACGCAGTATTTT.

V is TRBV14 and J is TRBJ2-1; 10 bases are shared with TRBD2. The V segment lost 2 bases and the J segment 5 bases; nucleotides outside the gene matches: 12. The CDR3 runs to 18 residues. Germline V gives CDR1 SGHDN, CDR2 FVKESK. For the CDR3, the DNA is TGTGCCAGCAGCCAAATAGAGGCTAGCGGGAGTAGGGACAATGAGCAGTTCTTC. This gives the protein CASSQIEASGSRDNEQFF.

The CDR3 DNA sequence: TGTGCCAGCAGTGACTGGCCGGTAGGTACTGAAGCTTTCTTT. Its translation is CASSDWPVGTEAFF. The V call is TRBV28, the J call TRBJ1-1, with unresolved D. V lost 5 bases and J 5 bases, leaving 15 bases between the germline ends. The CDR3 totals 14 residues. The germline V gene has CDR1 MDHEN and CDR2 SYDVKM.

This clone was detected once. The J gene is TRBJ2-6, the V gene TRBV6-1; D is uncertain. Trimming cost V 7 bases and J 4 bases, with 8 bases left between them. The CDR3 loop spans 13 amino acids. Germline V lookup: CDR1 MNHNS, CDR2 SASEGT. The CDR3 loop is CASTPSGANVLTF. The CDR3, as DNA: TGTGCCAGCACTCCCTCGGGGGCCAACGTCCTGACTTTC.

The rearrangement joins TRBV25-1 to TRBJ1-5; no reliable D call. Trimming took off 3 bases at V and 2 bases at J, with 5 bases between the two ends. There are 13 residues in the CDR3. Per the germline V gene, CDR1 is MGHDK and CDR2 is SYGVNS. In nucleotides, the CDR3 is TGTGCCAGCAGTGAGGCCGGCAATCAGCCCCAGCATTTT. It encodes CASSEAGNQPQHF.

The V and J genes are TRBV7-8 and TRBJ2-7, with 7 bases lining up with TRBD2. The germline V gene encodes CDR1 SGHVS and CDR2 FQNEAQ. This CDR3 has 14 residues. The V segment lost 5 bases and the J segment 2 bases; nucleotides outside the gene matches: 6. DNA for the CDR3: TGTGCCAGCAGCCTCGGGCTAGCGGCCTACGAGCAGTACTTC. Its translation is CASSLGLAAYEQYF.

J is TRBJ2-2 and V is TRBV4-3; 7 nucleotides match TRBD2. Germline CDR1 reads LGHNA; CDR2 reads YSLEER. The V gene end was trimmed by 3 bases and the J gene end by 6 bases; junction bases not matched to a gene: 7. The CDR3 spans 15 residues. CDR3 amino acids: CASSQTREDPGELFF. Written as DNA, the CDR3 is TGCGCCAGCAGCCAGACCCGGGAGGACCCCGGGGAGCTGTTTTTT.

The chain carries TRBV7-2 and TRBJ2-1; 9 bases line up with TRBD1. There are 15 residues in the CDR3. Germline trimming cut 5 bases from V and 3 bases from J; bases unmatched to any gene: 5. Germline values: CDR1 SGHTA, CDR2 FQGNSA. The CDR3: CASSGTGQGYNEQFF. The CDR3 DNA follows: TGTGCCAGCAGCGGAACGGGACAGGGCTACAATGAGCAGTTCTTC.

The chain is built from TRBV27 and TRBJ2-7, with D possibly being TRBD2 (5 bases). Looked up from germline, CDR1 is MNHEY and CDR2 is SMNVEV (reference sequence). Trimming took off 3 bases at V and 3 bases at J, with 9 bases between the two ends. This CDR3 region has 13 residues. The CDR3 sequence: CASSFGLFYEQYF. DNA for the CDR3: TGTGCCAGCAGTTTTGGACTTTTCTACGAGCAGTACTTC.

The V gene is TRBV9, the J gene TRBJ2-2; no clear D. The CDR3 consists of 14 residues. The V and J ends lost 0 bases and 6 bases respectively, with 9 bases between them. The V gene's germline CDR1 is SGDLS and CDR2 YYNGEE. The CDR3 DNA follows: TGTGCCAGCAGCGTAGGATGGGCTCCCGGGGAGCTGTTTTTT. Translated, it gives CASSVGWAPGELFF.

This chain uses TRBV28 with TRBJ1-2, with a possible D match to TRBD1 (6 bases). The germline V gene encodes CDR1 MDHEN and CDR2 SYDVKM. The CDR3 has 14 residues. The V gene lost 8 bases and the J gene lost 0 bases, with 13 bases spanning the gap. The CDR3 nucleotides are TGTGCCAGCGAGGGGGAGGGGGCTAACTATGGCTACACCTTC. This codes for CASEGEGANYGYTF.

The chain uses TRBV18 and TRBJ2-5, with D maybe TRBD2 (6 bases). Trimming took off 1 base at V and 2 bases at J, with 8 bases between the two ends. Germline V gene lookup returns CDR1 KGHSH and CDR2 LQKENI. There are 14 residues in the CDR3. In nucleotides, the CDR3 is TGTGCCAGCTCACCACGCGGGATACAAGAGACCCAGTACTTC. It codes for CASSPRGIQETQYF. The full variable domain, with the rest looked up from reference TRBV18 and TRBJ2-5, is NAGVMQNPRHLVRRRGQEARLRCSPMKGHSHVYWYRQLPEEGLKFMVYLQKENIIDESGMPKERFSAEFPKEGPSILRIQQVVRGDSAAYFCASSPRGIQETQYFGPGTRLLVL.